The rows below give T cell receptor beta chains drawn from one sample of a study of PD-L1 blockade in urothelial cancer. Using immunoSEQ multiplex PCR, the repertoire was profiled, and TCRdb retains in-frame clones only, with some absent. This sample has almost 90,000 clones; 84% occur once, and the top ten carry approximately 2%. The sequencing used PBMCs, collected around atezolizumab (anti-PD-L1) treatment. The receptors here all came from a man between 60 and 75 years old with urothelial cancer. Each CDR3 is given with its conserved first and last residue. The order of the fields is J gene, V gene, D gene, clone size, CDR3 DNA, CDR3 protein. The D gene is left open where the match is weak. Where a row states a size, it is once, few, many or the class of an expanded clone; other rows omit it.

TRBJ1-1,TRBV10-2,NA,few,TGCGCCAGCAGAGCTATTCTCGGACAGCCCATGAACACTGAAGCTTTCTTT,CASRAILGQPMNTEAFF
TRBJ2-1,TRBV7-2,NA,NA,TGTGCCAGCAGCTTAGTCCCTAGGAAAGGAAATGAGCAGTTCTTC,CASSLVPRKGNEQFF
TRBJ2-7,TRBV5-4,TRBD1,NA,TGTGCCAGCAGCTCCCGGGACAGGGGGCGTGCCAGCGAGCAGTACTTC,CASSSRDRGRASEQYF
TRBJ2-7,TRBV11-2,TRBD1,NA,TGTGCCAGCAGCGCGACAGGGTATCCCTACGAGCAGTACTTC,CASSATGYPYEQYF
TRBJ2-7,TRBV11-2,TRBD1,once,TGTGCCAGCAGCGATGTGACAGGGAATAAGCAGTACTTC,CASSDVTGNKQYF
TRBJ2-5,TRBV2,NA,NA,TGTGCCACCCAGGAAGAGACCCAGTACTTC,CATQEETQYF
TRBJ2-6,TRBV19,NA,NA,TGTGCCAGTAGTATCACTGGGGCCAACGTCCTGACTTTC,CASSITGANVLTF
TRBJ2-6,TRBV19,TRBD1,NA,TGTGCCAGTAGTGCCCGACAGGGGGCTACATCTGGGGCCAACGTCCTGACTTTC,CASSARQGATSGANVLTF
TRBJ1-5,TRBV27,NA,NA,TGTGCCAGCAGTATGCTGGGGCTCCGGGATCAGCCCCAGCATTTT,CASSMLGLRDQPQHF
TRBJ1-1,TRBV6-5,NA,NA,TGTGCCAGCAGACCCGGTGAACGAGGGGGAACTGAAGCTTTCTTT,CASRPGERGGTEAFF
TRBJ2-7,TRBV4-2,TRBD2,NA,TGTGCCAGCAGCCAAGGCCCCGGGACTAGCTCCTACGAGCAGTACTTC,CASSQGPGTSSYEQYF
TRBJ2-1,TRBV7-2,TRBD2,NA,TGTGCCAGCAGCTCAAGCGGGACCTCCTACAATGAGCAGTTCTTC,CASSSSGTSYNEQFF
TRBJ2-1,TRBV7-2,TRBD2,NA,TGTGCCAGCAGCTTATGGGCAGGGAGGGGCGGTGAGCAGTTCTTC,CASSLWAGRGGEQFF
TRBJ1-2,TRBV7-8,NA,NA,TGTGCCAGCAGCCCAAGCGGGTCGCGAATTGGCTACACCTTC,CASSPSGSRIGYTF
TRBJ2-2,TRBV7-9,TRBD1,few,TGTGCCAGCAGCTCCGGGGACAGATACACCGGGGAGCTGTTTTTT,CASSSGDRYTGELFF
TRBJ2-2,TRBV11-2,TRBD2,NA,TGTGCCAGCAGCTATTCAGCGGGGGTAGGAACCGGGGAGCTGTTTTTT,CASSYSAGVGTGELFF
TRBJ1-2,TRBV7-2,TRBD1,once,TGTGCCAGCACCCCATCCAGGGGGGTTGGCTACACCTTC,CASTPSRGVGYTF
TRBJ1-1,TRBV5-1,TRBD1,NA,TGCGCCAGCAGCCCCCGGACAGGCGGGAACACTGAAGCTTTCTTT,CASSPRTGGNTEAFF
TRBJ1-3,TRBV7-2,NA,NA,TGTGCCAGCAGCTTACGGGGGGCTGGTGGAAACACCATATATTTT,CASSLRGAGGNTIYF
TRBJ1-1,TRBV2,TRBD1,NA,TGTGCCAGCAGCGCCGACAGGGTGGGCACTGAAGCTTTCTTT,CASSADRVGTEAFF
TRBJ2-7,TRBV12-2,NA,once,TGTGCAAGTCGCCACGACAGCGGGAGGACTCATACGAAAGGGGTCGAGCAGTACTTC,CASRHDSGRTHTKGVEQYF
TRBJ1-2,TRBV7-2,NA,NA,TGTGCCAGCAGTCCGGGACAATCCTCTTTCTATGGCTACACCTTC,CASSPGQSSFYGYTF
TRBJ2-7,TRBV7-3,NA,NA,TGTGCCAGCAGCTTGCAAGCGGGTTCATCCTACGAGCAGTACTTC,CASSLQAGSSYEQYF
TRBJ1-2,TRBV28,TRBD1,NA,TGTGCCAGCAGTATGGACAGGTATGGCTACACCTTC,CASSMDRYGYTF
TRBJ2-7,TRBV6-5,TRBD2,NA,TGTGCCAGCAACCCCGGCGGGGGATACAGCTACGAGCAGTACTTC,CASNPGGGYSYEQYF
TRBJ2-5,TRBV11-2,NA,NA,TGTGCCAGCAGCTTATCCAATGGCAGGGAAGAGACCCAGTACTTC,CASSLSNGREETQYF
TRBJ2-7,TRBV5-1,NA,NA,TGCGCCAGCAGTTCGGACAGCTCCTACGAGCAGTACTTC,CASSSDSSYEQYF
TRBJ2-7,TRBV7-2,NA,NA,TGTGCCAGCGGAGCGGGCTACGAGCAGTACTTC,CASGAGYEQYF
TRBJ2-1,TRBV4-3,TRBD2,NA,TGCGCCAGCAGCGGCAAACTTCCGGGACTAGCGGGAACATACAATGAGCAGTTCTTC,CASSGKLPGLAGTYNEQFF
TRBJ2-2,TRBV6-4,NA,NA,TGTGCCAGCAGTGACCCGTCGAACACCGGGGAGCTGTTTTTT,CASSDPSNTGELFF
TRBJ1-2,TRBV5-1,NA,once,TGCGCCAGCAGCTTGGATCTCGGGAAGCTCTATGGCTACACCTTC,CASSLDLGKLYGYTF
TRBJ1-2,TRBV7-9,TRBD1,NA,TGTGCCAGCAGCTTCGGACAGGATCCTAACTATGGCCACACCTTC,CASSFGQDPNYGHTF
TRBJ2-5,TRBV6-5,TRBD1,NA,TGTGCCAGCAGGGCCCGGGACAGGGAGACCCAGTACTTC,CASRARDRETQYF
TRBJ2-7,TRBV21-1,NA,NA,TGTGCCAGCAGCAAAGTTCTTCTAGCGGGCCAAGACTACGAGCAGTACTTC,CASSKVLLAGQDYEQYF
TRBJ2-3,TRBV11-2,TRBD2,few,TGTGCCAGCAGCTCCGACCTCGGGAGGTTAGATACGCAGTATTTT,CASSSDLGRLDTQYF
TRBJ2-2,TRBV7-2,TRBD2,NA,TGTGCCAGCAGCCCCCGGCTAGCGGGAACCGGGGAGCTGTTTTTT,CASSPRLAGTGELFF
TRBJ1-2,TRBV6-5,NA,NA,TGTGCCAGCAGTTACTCGGGACAAACCTATGGCTACACCTTC,CASSYSGQTYGYTF
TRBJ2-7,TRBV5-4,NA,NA,TGTGCCAGCAGTTGGGACACCTCCTACGAGCAGTACTTC,CASSWDTSYEQYF
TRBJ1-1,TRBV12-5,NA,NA,TGTGCTAGTGGTTTGGTCTCTCAGGGAAATGGTGCCACTGAAGCTTTCTTT,CASGLVSQGNGATEAFF
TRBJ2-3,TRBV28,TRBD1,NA,TGTGCCAGCAGTCGGGACAGGGAGGGGAGAACAGATACGCAGTATTTT,CASSRDREGRTDTQYF
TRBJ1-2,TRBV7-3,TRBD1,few,TGTGCCAGCAGCTCGCAGGGGGCGCCGGGGTATGGCTACACCTTC,CASSSQGAPGYGYTF
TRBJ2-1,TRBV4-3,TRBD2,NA,TGCGCCAGCAGCCAAGATCAATCCCCAAGCGGGACCGACAATGAGCAGTTCTTC,CASSQDQSPSGTDNEQFF
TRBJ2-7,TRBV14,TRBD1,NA,TGTGCCAGCAGCCGAGGACAGGGGACCTACGAGCAGTACTTC,CASSRGQGTYEQYF
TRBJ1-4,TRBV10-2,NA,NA,TGCGCCAGCAGTGACGCCAGTGCAACTAATGAAAAACTGTTTTTT,CASSDASATNEKLFF
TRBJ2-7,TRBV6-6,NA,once,TGTGCCAGCAGTTACTCCCAAGGTGCGCAGGGTATGGACTTC,CASSYSQGAQGMDF
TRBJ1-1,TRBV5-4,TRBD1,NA,TGTGCCAGCAGCTTGGATTCACCAGGACAGGGCACTGAAGCTTTCTTT,CASSLDSPGQGTEAFF
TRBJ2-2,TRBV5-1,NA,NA,TGCGCCAGCAGCTTGGTAACAGGGCACGCCACCGGGGAGCTGTTTTTT,CASSLVTGHATGELFF
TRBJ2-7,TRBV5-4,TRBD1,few,TGTGCCAGCAGCCCGGGACAGGGGGACTACGAGCAGTACTTC,CASSPGQGDYEQYF
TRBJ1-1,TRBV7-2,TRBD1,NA,TGTGCCAGCAGCTTAAGGGGACAGGGGAACACTGAAGCTTTCTTT,CASSLRGQGNTEAFF
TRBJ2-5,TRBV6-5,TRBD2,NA,TGTGCCAGCAGTTATGGGTCGGGGGGGGCAGAGACCCAGTACTTC,CASSYGSGGAETQYF
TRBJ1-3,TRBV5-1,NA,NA,TGCGCCAGCAGCTTGGAGGGAGGTGGATTCTTGGGAAACACCATATATTTT,CASSLEGGGFLGNTIYF